The clone carrying this TCR beta chain was recorded a few times. Antigen: not known. CDR3 length: 14 residues. CDR1 is SGHVS and CDR2 is FQNEAQ in the germline V gene. V was cut by 4 bases and J by 2 bases, with 12 bases left in between. This sample was taken from a study of OX40 agonist ivuxolimab in advanced cancers. Study-wide context: Each dose-escalation patient presented with hepatocellular carcinoma, melanoma, renal cell or head and neck cancer. Study-wide points: The CD4+ and CD8+ T cells in the blood had expanded clonally by week 6 at 0.1 to 3.0 mg/kg. Clonal expansion was among the lowest in partial responders at 0.1-3.0 mg/kg, especially CD8+. Compared with CD4+, CD8+ T cells on average had more expanded clones.

Libraries were prepared by immunoSEQ multiplex PCR; TCRdb keeps only in-frame clonotypes and omits some of them. The profile shows roughly 67,000 clones, approximately 80% of them singletons. This specimen consisted of CD4+ or CD8+ T cells sorted from blood, obtained in a trial of the OX40 agonist ivuxolimab. The V call is TRBV7-8, the J call TRBJ2-7; D unclear. This clonotype was sampled from an adult with an advanced solid tumor such as melanoma, head and neck, liver or kidney cancer. DNA of the CDR3: TGTGCCAGCAGCTCTGCCCGACCTCCCTACGAGCAGTACGTC. This encodes CASSSARPPYEQYV.